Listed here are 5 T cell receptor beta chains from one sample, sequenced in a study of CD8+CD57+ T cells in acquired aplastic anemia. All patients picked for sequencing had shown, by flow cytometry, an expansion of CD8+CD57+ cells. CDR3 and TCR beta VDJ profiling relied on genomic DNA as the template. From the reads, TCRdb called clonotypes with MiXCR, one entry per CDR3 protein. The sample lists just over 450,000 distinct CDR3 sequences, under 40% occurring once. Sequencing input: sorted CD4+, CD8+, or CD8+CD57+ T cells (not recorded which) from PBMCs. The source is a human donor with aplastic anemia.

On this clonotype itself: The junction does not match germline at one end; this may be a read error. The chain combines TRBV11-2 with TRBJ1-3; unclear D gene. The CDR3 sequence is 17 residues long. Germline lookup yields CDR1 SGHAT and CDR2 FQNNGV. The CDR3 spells CASSLTGSTDSGSTIYF. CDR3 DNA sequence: TGTGCCAGCAGCTTAACCGGGTCTACGGACTCTGGAAGCACCATATATTTT. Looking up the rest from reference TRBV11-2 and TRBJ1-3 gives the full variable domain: EAGVAQSPRYKIIEKRQSVAFWCNPISGHATLYWYQQILGQGPKLLIQFQNNGVVDDSQLPKDRFSAERLKGVDSTLKIQPAKLEDSAVYLCASSLTGSTDSGSTIYFGEGSWLTVV.

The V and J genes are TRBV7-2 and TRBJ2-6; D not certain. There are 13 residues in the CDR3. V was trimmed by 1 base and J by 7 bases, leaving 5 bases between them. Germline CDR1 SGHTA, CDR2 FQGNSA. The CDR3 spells CASSLGPANVLTF. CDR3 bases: TGTGCCAGCAGCTTAGGACCCGCCAACGTCCTGACTTTC.

The CDR3 DNA is TGTGCCAGCAGATCCTCGGGGTGGGCGGACAATCAGCCCCAGCATTTT. Protein: CASRSSGWADNQPQHF. The chain has TRBV25-1 and TRBJ1-5; no reliable D call. V was trimmed by 6 bases and J by 3 bases, leaving 18 bases between them. Germline V gives CDR1 MGHDK, CDR2 SYGVNS. The CDR3 spans 16 residues.

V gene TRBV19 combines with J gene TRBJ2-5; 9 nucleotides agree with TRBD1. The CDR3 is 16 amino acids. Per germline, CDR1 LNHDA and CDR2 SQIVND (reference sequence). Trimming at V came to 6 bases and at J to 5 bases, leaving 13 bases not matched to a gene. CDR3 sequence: CASSQEDRGGVETQYF. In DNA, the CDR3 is TGTGCCAGTAGCCAGGAGGACAGGGGAGGAGTGGAGACCCAGTACTTC.

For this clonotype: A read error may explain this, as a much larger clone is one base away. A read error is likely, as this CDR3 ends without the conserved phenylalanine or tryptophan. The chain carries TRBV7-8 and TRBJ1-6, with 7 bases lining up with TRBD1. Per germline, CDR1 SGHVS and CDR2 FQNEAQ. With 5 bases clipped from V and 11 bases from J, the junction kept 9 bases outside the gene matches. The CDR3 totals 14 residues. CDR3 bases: TGTGCCAGCAGCATAACAGGGGAGGATGCACCCCTCCACCTT. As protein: CASSITGEDAPLHL.